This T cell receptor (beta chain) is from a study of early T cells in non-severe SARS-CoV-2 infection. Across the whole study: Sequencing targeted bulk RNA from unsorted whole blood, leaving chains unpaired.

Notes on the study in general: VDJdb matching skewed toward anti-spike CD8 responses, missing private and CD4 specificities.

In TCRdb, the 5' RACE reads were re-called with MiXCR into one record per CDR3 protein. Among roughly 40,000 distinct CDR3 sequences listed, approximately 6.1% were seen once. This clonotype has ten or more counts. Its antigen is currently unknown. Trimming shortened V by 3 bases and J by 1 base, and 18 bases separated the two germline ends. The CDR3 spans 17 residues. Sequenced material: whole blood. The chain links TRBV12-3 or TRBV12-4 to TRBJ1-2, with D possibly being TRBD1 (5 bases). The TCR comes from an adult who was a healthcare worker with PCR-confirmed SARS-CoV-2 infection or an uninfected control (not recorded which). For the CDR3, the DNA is TGTGCCAGCAGTTTGTCAGGGTTCTCCTCGCTTAACTATGGCTACACCTTC. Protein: CASSLSGFSSLNYGYTF.